The sample holds a few counts of the clone carrying this T cell receptor beta chain. Its antigen is not known. The CDR3 extends over 13 amino acids. Unmatched junction bases numbered 3, after V lost 1 base and J lost 7 bases. Germline loops: CDR1 MGHDK, CDR2 SYGVNS. TCRdb used MiXCR to reprocess the 5' RACE reads, holding one entry per CDR3 protein. The data contain tens of thousands of distinct CDR3 sequences, 15% to 20% of them seen just once; the ten biggest clones take up 30% to 35%. This record comes from a study of T-cell memory formation after mild COVID-19. Study as a whole: The TCR clusters were mostly specific to one donor. Study-level points and caveats: Later expanders leaned CD4+, whereas clones that contracted between day 15 and 85 were balanced CD4/CD8.

V and J are TRBV25-1 and TRBJ2-7; 8 bases align to TRBD1. The clonotype originates from an adult woman who had mild COVID-19 (a few samples of this study predate the infection). Cell type and time point are not known. Source material: PBMCs or a T cell subset sorted from them (not recorded which). In nucleotides, the CDR3 is TGTGCCAGCAGTGAATGGGGACAGGTTGAGCAGTACTTC. It specifies CASSEWGQVEQYF.